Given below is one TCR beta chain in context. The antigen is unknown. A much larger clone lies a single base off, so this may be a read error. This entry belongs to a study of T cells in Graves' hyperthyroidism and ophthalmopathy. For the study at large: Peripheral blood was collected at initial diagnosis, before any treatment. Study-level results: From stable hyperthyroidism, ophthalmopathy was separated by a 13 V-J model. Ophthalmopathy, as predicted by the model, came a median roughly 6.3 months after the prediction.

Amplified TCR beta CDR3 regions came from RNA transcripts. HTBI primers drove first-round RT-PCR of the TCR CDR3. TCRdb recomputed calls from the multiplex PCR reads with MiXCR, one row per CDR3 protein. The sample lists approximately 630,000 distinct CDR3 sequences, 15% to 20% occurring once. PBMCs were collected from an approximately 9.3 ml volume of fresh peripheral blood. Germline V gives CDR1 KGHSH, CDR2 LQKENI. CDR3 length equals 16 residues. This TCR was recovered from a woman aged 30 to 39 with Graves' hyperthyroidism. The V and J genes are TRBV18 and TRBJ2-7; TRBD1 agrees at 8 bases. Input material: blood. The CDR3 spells CASPPPPQGGGYEQYF. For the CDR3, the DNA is TGTGCCAGCCCACCACCCCCACAGGGGGGTGGCTACGAGCAGTACTTC.